One sample yielded the 9 T cell receptor beta chains listed below, sequenced in a study of blood T cell repertoires in COVID-19. TCRdb's table, derived via immunoSEQ multiplex PCR, lists solely in-frame clones and lacks some. There are about 120,000 clones in the sample; 60% to 85% occur only once, and roughly 2.1% lies in the top ten. Sequencing was performed on peripheral blood. The source is a man in his 70s with acute or convalescent COVID-19.

This chain uses TRBV19 with TRBJ2-5, with 10 bases that match TRBD2. This CDR3 has 15 residues. The germline CDR1 and CDR2 sequences are LNHDA and SQIVND (reference sequence). V lost 10 bases and J lost 5; bases outside the gene matches: 13. The CDR3 DNA sequence: TGTGCCACTATAAGCGGGGGGGTGAGAGCCGAGACCCAGTACTTC. Its protein product is CATISGGVRAETQYF.

This CDR3 reads CASSLQSQGFSPLHF. CDR3 bases: TGTGCCAGCAGCTTACAGTCCCAGGGATTTTCACCCCTCCACTTT. This sequence joins TRBV7-2 and TRBJ1-6; D might be TRBD1 (5 bases). Germline CDR1 reads SGHTA; CDR2 reads FQGNSA. Trimming shortened V by 2 bases and J by 9 bases, and 14 bases separated the two germline ends. The CDR3 runs 15 residues. Combining the CDR3 with reference TRBV7-2 and TRBJ1-6 gives the whole variable domain GAGVSQSPSNKVTEKGKDVELRCDPISGHTALYWYRQSLGQGLEFLIYFQGNSAPDKSGLPSDRFSAERTGGSVSTLTIQRTQQEDSAVYLCASSLQSQGFSPLHFGNGTRLTVT.

Turning to this clone: A read error is likely, as this CDR3 ends without the conserved phenylalanine or tryptophan. Because the CDR3's place on the DNA is in doubt, the DNA is left out and the CDR3 is given as listed by TCRdb. V usage is TRBV7-9 and J usage is TRBJ2-7; the table's D gene call, TRBD2, was not cross checked with the DNA. The CDR3 comprises 12 residues, both ends counted. Germline-derived CDR1 and CDR2 are SEHNR and FQNEAQ (reference sequence). The CDR3 loop reads CASSLDGLAGAS.

This clone is a singleton in its sample. The rearrangement uses TRBV18 and TRBJ1-1; D might be TRBD1 (5 bases). The germline V gene has CDR1 KGHSH and CDR2 LQKENI. Trimming left V 2 bases short and J 3 bases short, with 19 bases between. This CDR3 contains 17 residues. The CDR3 DNA is TGTGCCAGCTCACCATCGATGTGGGGAGGGACGGACACTGAAGCTTTCTTT. Its translation is CASSPSMWGGTDTEAFF.

This chain uses TRBV28 with TRBJ2-1; 8 nucleotides line up with TRBD2. Trimming took 1 base from V and 8 from J; bases not matched to a gene: 7. This CDR3 is 15 amino acids long. Germline CDR1 MDHEN, CDR2 SYDVKM. The CDR3 coding sequence is TGTGCCAGCAGTTTATCTCGGGGGGGGCCGGATGAGCAGTTCTTC. It is translated as CASSLSRGGPDEQFF.

This chain connects TRBV5-4 to TRBJ1-2; the D is unclear. V lost 4 bases, J lost 8 bases, and 12 bases lay in between. The CDR3 consists of 12 residues. Germline lookup yields CDR1 SGHNT and CDR2 YYREEE (reference sequence). This CDR3 reads CASSVQLRGYTF. CDR3 bases: TGTGCCAGCAGCGTCCAGCTGCGGGGCTACACCTTC. Drawing the rest from reference TRBV5-4 and TRBJ1-2, the complete variable domain is ETGVTQSPTHLIKTRGQQVTLRCSSQSGHNTVSWYQQALGQGPQFIFQYYREEENGRGNFPPRFSGLQFPNYSSELNVNALELDDSALYLCASSVQLRGYTFGSGTRLTVV.

This chain links TRBV10-3 with TRBJ1-3, with D possibly TRBD1 on 5 matching bases. From germline, CDR1 is ENHRY and CDR2 SYGVKD. Between the trimmed V and J ends, which lost 10 bases and 4 bases, there was a span of 20 bases. This CDR3 is built from 15 residues. As DNA, the CDR3 is TGTGCCAACTCCCCGGGGCGGGGAGCCGGAAACACCATATATTTT. This translates into CANSPGRGAGNTIYF.

CDR3 residues: CASSRDWGPDNSPLHF. The DNA for the CDR3 is TGCGCCAGCAGCCGAGATTGGGGGCCGGACAATTCACCCCTCCACTTT. The rearrangement links TRBV5-1 to TRBJ1-6; D is possibly TRBD1 (6 bases). CDR3 length: 16 amino acids. Trimming took off 4 bases at V and 7 bases at J, with 18 bases between the two ends. CDR1 is SGHRS, CDR2 YFSETQ, per germline.

The sample holds a few counts of this clone. The chain recombines TRBV19 with TRBJ1-4; a weak D match, TRBD1 (6 bases). CDR3 length: 14 residues. Germline CDR1 is LNHDA and CDR2 is SQIVND (reference sequence). V lost 4 bases to trimming and J lost 1 base, with 7 bases between them. Here the CDR3 DNA reads TGTGCCAGTAGTACCAGGGGAACTAATGAAAAACTGTTTTTT. Amino acid sequence: CASSTRGTNEKLFF.